Here is one TCR beta chain with its context. V lost 2 bases, J lost 3 bases, and 8 bases stayed unmatched. This CDR3 is built from 18 residues. Germline CDR1 is MNHEY and CDR2 is SVGEGT. This sample was included in a study of blood T cell repertoires in COVID-19. Study-wide background: COVID-19 samples collected from the United States, Italy and Spain covered acute and convalescent phases. Sample material is recorded as cDNA or gDNA derived from T cells, B-cell-depleted T cells, or PBMCs.

As originally analysed: Amplifying reference gene primers gave estimates of nucleated cell counts. TCRdb keeps only in-frame clones here, not all; method: immunoSEQ multiplex PCR. V and J calls and clone size come straight from that table; D and trimming were deduced from the DNA. The sample holds 350,000 or so clones, about nine tenths seen once. Patients of the Seattle cohort, enrolled during active infection, were followed longitudinally. Sequencing was carried out using peripheral blood. The receptor comes from an older woman with COVID-19, enrolled during active disease. The rearrangement uses TRBV6-2 or TRBV6-3 and TRBJ1-6; 9 bases are shared with TRBD1. CDR3 coding DNA: TGTGCCAGCAGTTACACCATTACGACAGGGGGCTATAATTCACCCCTCCACTTT. This gives the protein CASSYTITTGGYNSPLHF.